A single sample is the source of the 21 T cell receptor beta chains below, sequenced in a study of sequential checkpoint blockade in melanoma. The assay was immunoSEQ multiplex PCR, and TCRdb's table has in-frame clones only and misses some. Counted here are 15,000 or so clones, around two thirds occurring once; the ten biggest clones make up around 20%. Treatment reported: randomized to nivolumab then ipilimumab (arm A) or the reverse (arm B). Sequencing used CD8+ T cells sorted from blood (inferred from file names), obtained from a patient given nivolumab and ipilimumab in sequence. All receptors derive from a human donor with melanoma.

This clone was seen a handful of times. CDR3 residues: CASSPRWGPYNEQFF. The CDR3 DNA sequence: TGTGCCAGCAGCCCCCGGTGGGGGCCCTACAATGAGCAGTTCTTC. The chain links TRBV7-6 to TRBJ2-1, with D perhaps TRBD1 (6 bases). Germline V lookup: CDR1 SGHVS, CDR2 FNYEAQ. CDR3 size: 15 residues. Between the trimmed V and J ends, which lost 5 bases and 2 bases, there was a span of 13 bases.

The V gene is TRBV27, the J gene TRBJ2-5, with 11 nucleotides matching TRBD1. The CDR3 sequence is 16 residues long. Germline V gene data show CDR1 as MNHEY and CDR2 as SMNVEV (reference sequence). V lost 5 bases and J lost 5; bases outside the gene matches: 10. The CDR3 loop is CASSPWDRGTLETQYF. CDR3 sequence (DNA): TGTGCCAGCAGTCCATGGGACAGGGGGACGCTCGAGACCCAGTACTTC.

In its sample, this clone was seen a few times. V is TRBV6-5 and J is TRBJ2-3, with 8 bases aligning to TRBD1. The ends lost 5 bases at V and 3 bases at J; junction bases unmatched: 7. Germline V gives CDR1 MNHEY, CDR2 SVGAGI. CDR3 length: 15 amino acids. DNA of the CDR3: TGTGCCAGCAGTCTACGACAGGGGTCAACAGATACGCAGTATTTT. It translates to CASSLRQGSTDTQYF.

Only one count was recorded for this clone. The chain is built from TRBV29-1 and TRBJ2-1; a possible D gene is TRBD2 (5 bases). Trimming pared 6 bases from V and 0 bases from J, leaving 15 bases between. This CDR3 contains 15 residues. Germline CDR1 SQVTM, CDR2 ANQGSEA. Here the CDR3 DNA reads TGCAGCGTAAGAGGGCTACTGAGCTCCTACAATGAGCAGTTCTTC. Its translation is CSVRGLLSSYNEQFF.

The chain has TRBV5-6 and TRBJ2-3, with TRBD2 as a possible D gene (5 bases). Trimming took 7 bases from V and 4 from J, leaving 16 bases between them. The CDR3 runs to 14 residues. Germline V gene sequence: CDR1 SGHDT, CDR2 YYEEEE. In DNA form, the CDR3 reads TGTGCCAGCCATGGACTTCTGGGGTCAGATACGCAGTATTTT. This translates into CASHGLLGSDTQYF.

The chain carries TRBV5-5 and TRBJ2-7; the D gene is possibly TRBD2 (6 bases). Trimming took off 0 bases at V and 5 bases at J, with 18 bases between the two ends. CDR1 is SGHKS, CDR2 YYEKEE, per germline (reference sequence). The CDR3 contains 16 residues. The CDR3 spells CASSLGVAGLIHEQYV. DNA for the CDR3: TGTGCCAGCAGCTTGGGCGTCGCGGGACTGATCCACGAGCAGTACGTC.

The V call is TRBV10-2, the J call TRBJ1-1; D is unclear. Trimming cost V 4 bases and J 1 base, with 7 bases left between them. This CDR3 has 13 amino acids. The germline gives CDR1 WSHSY, CDR2 SAAADI. This chain's CDR3 is CASSVFQNTEAFF. DNA of the CDR3: TGCGCCAGCAGTGTGTTTCAGAACACTGAAGCTTTCTTT.

This clone was observed once. The rearrangement links TRBV7-9 to TRBJ1-1; D perhaps matches TRBD1 (5 bases). The CDR3 has 12 amino acids. V was pared by 6 bases and J by 2 bases, with 7 bases between. Germline loops: CDR1 SEHNR, CDR2 FQNEAQ (reference sequence). CDR3 sequence reads: CASSQGNTEAFF. The CDR3 DNA sequence: TGTGCCAGCAGTCAGGGAAACACTGAAGCTTTCTTT.

CDR3 nucleotides: TGTGCCAGCAGCTCGGGACAGCCCGCGAGCATTCAGTACTTC. This sequence encodes CASSSGQPASIQYF. V gene TRBV5-6 combines with J gene TRBJ2-4, with 7 positions matching TRBD1. Germline V CDR1 and CDR2: SGHDT, YYEEEE. This CDR3 has 14 amino acids. The V gene end was trimmed by 3 bases and the J gene end by 9 bases; junction bases not matched to a gene: 9.

The V and J genes are TRBV29-1 and TRBJ2-7; 8 bases align to TRBD1. Germline V gives CDR1 SQVTM, CDR2 ANQGSEA. The trim removed 4 bases at V and 6 bases at J, leaving 8 bases unmatched. This CDR3 is built from 13 residues. CDR3 region: CSVGSGQVTEQYF. The CDR3 coding sequence is TGCAGCGTTGGTTCGGGACAGGTAACCGAGCAGTACTTC.

This clone was counted once. The chain uses TRBV18 and TRBJ2-3, with TRBD1 matching over 12 bases. Per germline, CDR1 KGHSH and CDR2 LQKENI. The length of the CDR3 is 18 residues. J lost 3 bases, V lost 4 bases, and 11 bases had no gene match. This chain's CDR3 is CASSLFPGTGGLTDTQYF. CDR3 sequence (DNA): TGTGCCAGCTCACTTTTCCCCGGGACAGGGGGCTTAACAGATACGCAGTATTTT. The complete variable domain, with remaining parts taken from reference TRBV18 and TRBJ2-3, reads NAGVMQNPRHLVRRRGQEARLRCSPMKGHSHVYWYRQLPEEGLKFMVYLQKENIIDESGMPKERFSAEFPKEGPSILRIQQVVRGDSAAYFCASSLFPGTGGLTDTQYFGPGTRLTVL.

The rearrangement uses TRBV7-2 and TRBJ1-6, with 8 bases lining up with TRBD1. V lost 5 bases and J lost 6; bases outside the gene matches: 9. The V gene's germline CDR1 is SGHTA and CDR2 FQGNSA. The CDR3 covers 16 residues. The DNA for the CDR3 is TGTGCCAGCAGCCCCCTCCGGACAGGGAGTAATTCACCCCTCCACTTT. The encoded protein is CASSPLRTGSNSPLHF.

This rearrangement joins TRBV5-1 to TRBJ1-2; 7 positions agree with TRBD1. Unmatched junction bases numbered 13, after V lost 8 bases and J lost 3 bases. Per germline, CDR1 SGHRS and CDR2 YFSETQ. CDR3 length: 15 amino acids. The CDR3 sequence is CASSAGAGGDYGYTF. The CDR3 DNA reads as TGCGCCAGTTCCGCCGGAGCAGGGGGTGACTATGGCTACACCTTC.

The CDR3 protein is CASSLIQGANTEAFF. The CDR3 DNA is TGTGCCAGCAGCTTAATACAGGGGGCTAACACTGAAGCTTTCTTT. The chain combines TRBV7-9 with TRBJ1-1; 9 bases fit TRBD1. This CDR3 contains 15 residues. CDR1 and CDR2 (germline): SEHNR, FQNEAQ (reference sequence). V trimming: 2 bases; J trimming: 2 bases; junction bases outside the gene matches: 3.

This chain links TRBV5-1 with TRBJ1-6; 7 positions agree with TRBD1. Per germline, CDR1 SGHRS and CDR2 YFSETQ. V was clipped by 0 bases and J by 10 bases; unmatched bases: 7. The CDR3 contains 15 residues. CDR3 sequence: CASSLEGRGSSPLHF. The CDR3 DNA reads TGCGCCAGCAGCTTGGAGGGCAGGGGGAGCTCACCCCTCCACTTT.

The chain carries TRBV6-1 and TRBJ1-2; 7 bases are a match to TRBD1. With 2 bases clipped from V and 0 bases from J, the junction kept 3 bases outside the gene matches. CDR3 length: 15 residues. Looked up from germline, CDR1 is MNHNS and CDR2 is SASEGT. The CDR3 coding sequence is TGTGCCAGCAGTGAATGGGGGACAGCTAACTATGGCTACACCTTC. This gives the protein CASSEWGTANYGYTF.

The CDR3 DNA sequence: TGTGCCAGCAAGTCAGGGGGCCACTATGGCTACACCTTC. This sequence encodes CASKSGGHYGYTF. The chain carries TRBV6-1 and TRBJ1-2; 8 nucleotides match TRBD1. After removal of 7 bases from V and 3 bases from J, the junction contained 4 bases not matched to a gene. The germline V gene encodes CDR1 MNHNS and CDR2 SASEGT. There are 13 residues in the CDR3.

V gene TRBV4-3 combines with J gene TRBJ2-6, with D uncertain. CDR1 is LGHNA, CDR2 YSLEER, per germline. V was cut by 1 base and J by 4 bases, with 8 bases left in between. This CDR3 is 15 amino acids long. The CDR3 DNA sequence: TGCGCCAGCAGCCAAGGTCTAGGAGGGGCCAACGTCCTGACTTTC. Translated: CASSQGLGGANVLTF.

The chain has TRBV6-5 and TRBJ2-3; TRBD2 matches 8 bases. The CDR3 covers 15 residues. V lost 4 bases, J lost 3 bases, and 6 bases stayed unmatched. Germline loops: CDR1 MNHEY, CDR2 SVGAGI. CDR3 loop: CASSSQRGQTDTQYF. The CDR3 DNA reads TGTGCCAGCAGTTCTCAGCGGGGGCAAACAGATACGCAGTATTTT.

The chain is built from TRBV27 and TRBJ1-1, with D hard to call. Germline CDR1 and CDR2: MNHEY and SMNVEV (reference sequence). V lost 5 bases and J lost 1, with 20 bases in between. The CDR3 is made up of 17 amino acids. This CDR3 reads CASSPPPGRAKNTEAFF. The CDR3 coding sequence is TGTGCCAGCAGTCCCCCCCCCGGGCGGGCAAAGAACACTGAAGCTTTCTTT.

The genes are TRBV6-5 and TRBJ1-5, with a possible D match to TRBD1 (5 bases). Trimming shortened V by 1 base and J by 6 bases, and 10 bases separated the two germline ends. CDR3 length: 14 residues. Germline V gives CDR1 MNHEY, CDR2 SVGAGI. The CDR3 reads CASSYFGGGQPQHF. The CDR3 DNA follows: TGTGCCAGCAGTTACTTCGGGGGGGGTCAGCCCCAGCATTTT.